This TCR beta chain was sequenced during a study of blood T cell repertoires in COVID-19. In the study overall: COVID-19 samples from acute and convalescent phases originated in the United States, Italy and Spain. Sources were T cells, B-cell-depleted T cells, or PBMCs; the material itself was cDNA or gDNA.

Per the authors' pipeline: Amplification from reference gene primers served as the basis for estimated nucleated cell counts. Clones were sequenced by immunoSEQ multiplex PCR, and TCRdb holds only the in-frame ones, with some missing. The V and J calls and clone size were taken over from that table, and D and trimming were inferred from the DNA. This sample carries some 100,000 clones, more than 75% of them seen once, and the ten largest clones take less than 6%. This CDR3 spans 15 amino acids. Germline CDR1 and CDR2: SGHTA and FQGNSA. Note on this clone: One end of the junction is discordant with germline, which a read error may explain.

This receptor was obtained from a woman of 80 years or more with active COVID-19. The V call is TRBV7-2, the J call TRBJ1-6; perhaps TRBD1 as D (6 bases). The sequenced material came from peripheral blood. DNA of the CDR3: TGTGCCAGCAGTTTAGGGGGGGTAGTCAATTCACCCCTCCACTTT. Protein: CASSLGGVVNSPLHF.